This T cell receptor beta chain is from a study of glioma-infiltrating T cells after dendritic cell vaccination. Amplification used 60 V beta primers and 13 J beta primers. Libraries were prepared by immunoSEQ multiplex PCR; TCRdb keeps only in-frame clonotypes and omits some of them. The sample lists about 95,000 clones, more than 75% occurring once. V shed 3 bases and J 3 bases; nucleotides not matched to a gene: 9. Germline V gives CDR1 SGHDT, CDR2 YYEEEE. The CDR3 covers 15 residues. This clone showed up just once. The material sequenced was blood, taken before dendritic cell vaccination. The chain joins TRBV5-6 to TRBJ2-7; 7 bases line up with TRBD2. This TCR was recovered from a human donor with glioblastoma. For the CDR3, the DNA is TGTGCCAGCAGCTCTGTCTTGGGGGGGGACTACGAGCAGTACTTC. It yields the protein CASSSVLGGDYEQYF.